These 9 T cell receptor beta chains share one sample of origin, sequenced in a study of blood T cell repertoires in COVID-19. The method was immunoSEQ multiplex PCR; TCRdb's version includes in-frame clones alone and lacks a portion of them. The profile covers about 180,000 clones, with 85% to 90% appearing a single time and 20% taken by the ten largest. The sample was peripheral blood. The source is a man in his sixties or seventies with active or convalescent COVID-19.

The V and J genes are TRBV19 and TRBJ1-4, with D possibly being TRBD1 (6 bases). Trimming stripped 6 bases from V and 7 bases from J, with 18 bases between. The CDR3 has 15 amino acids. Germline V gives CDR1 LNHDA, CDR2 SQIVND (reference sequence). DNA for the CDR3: TGTGCCAGTAGGCCACAGGGACGATTCGGTGAAAAACTGTTTTTT. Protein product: CASRPQGRFGEKLFF.

This chain's CDR3 is CASSGGRGGYTF. In nucleotides, the CDR3 is TGTGCCAGCAGTGGCGGGAGGGGTGGCTACACCTTC. This chain connects TRBV2 to TRBJ1-2, with a possible D match to TRBD1 (5 bases). Between the trimmed V and J ends, which lost 4 bases and 7 bases, there was a span of 10 bases. Germline loops: CDR1 SNHLY, CDR2 FYNNEI. This CDR3 spans 12 amino acids.

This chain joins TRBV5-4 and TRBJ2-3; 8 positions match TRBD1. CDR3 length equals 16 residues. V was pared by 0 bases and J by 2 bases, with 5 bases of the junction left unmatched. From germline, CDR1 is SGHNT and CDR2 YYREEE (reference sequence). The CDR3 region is CASSLVDRDDTDTQYF. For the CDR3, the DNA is TGTGCCAGCAGCTTGGTGGACAGGGACGACACAGATACGCAGTATTTT.

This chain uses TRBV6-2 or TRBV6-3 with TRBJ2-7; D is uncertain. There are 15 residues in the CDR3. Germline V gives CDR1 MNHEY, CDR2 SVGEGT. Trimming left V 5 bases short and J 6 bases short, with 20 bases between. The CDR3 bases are TGTGCCAGCAGTGGAGACCGGGTCCCCCTCTCCGAGCAGTACTTC. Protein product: CASSGDRVPLSEQYF.

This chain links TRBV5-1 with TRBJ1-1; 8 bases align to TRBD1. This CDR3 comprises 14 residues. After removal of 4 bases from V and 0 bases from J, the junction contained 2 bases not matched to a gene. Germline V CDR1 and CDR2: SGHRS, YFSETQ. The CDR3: CASSLGQVNTEAFF. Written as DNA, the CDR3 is TGCGCCAGCAGCCTGGGACAGGTGAACACTGAAGCTTTCTTT. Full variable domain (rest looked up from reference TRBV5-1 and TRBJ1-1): KAGVTQTPRYLIKTRGQQVTLSCSPISGHRSVSWYQQTPGQGLQFLFEYFSETQRNKGNFPGRFSGRQFSNSRSEMNVSTLELGDSALYLCASSLGQVNTEAFFGQGTRLTVV.

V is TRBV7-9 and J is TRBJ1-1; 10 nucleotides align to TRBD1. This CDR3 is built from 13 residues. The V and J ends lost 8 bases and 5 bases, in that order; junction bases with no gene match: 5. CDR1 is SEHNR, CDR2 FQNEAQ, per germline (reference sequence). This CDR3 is CASLTGGRTEAFF. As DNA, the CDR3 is TGTGCCAGCCTGACAGGGGGCCGGACTGAAGCTTTCTTT.

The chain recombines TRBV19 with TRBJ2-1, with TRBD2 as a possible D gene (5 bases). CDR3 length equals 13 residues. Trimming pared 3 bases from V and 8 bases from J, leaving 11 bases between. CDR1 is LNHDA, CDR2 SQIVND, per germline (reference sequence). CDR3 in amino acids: CASSIERGDEQFF. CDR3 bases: TGTGCCAGTAGTATTGAACGGGGTGATGAGCAGTTCTTC.

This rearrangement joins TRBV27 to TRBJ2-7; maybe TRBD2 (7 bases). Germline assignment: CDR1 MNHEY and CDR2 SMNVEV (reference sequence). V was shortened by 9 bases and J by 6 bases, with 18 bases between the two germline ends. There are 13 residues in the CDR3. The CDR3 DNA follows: TGTGCCAGTCCCACCGGGGGGCCTTGCGAGCAGTACTTC. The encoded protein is CASPTGGPCEQYF.

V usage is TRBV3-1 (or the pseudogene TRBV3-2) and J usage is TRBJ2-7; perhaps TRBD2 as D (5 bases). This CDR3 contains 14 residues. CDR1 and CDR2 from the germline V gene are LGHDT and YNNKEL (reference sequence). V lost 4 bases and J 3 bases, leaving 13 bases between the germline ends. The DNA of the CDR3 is TGTGCCAGCAGCCCGAGAGGTACTAGCTACGAGCAGTACTTC. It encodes CASSPRGTSYEQYF.